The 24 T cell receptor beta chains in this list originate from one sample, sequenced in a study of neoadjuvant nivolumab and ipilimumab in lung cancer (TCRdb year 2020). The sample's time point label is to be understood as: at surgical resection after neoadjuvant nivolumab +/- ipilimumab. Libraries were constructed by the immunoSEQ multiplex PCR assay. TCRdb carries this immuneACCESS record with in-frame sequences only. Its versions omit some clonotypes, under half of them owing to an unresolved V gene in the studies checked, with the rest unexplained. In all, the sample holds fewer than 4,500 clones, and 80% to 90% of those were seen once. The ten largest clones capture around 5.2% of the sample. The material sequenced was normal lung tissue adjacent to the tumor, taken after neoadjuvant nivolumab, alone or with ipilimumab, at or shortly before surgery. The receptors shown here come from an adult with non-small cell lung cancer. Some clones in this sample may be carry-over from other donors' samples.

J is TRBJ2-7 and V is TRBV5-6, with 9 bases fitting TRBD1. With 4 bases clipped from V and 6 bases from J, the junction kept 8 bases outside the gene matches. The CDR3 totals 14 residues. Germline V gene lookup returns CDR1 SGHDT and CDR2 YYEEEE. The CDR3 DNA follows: TGTGCCAGCAGCCGATTTAAGGACAGGGGCGAGCAGTACTTC. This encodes CASSRFKDRGEQYF.

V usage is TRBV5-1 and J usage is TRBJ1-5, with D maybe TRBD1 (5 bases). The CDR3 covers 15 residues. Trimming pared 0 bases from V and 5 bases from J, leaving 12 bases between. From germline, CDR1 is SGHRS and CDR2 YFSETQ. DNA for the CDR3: TGCGCCAGCAGCTTGGGAGCGGGGGGGGATCAGCCCCAGCATTTT. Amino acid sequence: CASSLGAGGDQPQHF.

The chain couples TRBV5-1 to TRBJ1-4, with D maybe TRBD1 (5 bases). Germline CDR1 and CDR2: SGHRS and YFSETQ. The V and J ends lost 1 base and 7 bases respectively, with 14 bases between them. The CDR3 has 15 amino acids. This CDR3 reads CASSLIGTPGEKLFF. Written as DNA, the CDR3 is TGCGCCAGCAGCTTGATCGGGACCCCTGGTGAAAAACTGTTTTTT.

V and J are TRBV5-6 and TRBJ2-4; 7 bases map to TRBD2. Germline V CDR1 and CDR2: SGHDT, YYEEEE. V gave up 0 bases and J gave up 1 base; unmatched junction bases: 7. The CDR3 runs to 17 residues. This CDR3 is CASSLAALGRAKNIQYF. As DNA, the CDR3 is TGTGCCAGCAGCTTGGCAGCGCTCGGGAGGGCCAAAAACATTCAGTACTTC. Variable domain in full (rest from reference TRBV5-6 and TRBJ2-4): DAGVTQSPTHLIKTRGQQVTLRCSPKSGHDTVSWYQQALGQGPQFIFQYYEEEERQRGNFPDRFSGHQFPNYSSELNVNALLLGDSALYLCASSLAALGRAKNIQYFGAGTRLSVL.

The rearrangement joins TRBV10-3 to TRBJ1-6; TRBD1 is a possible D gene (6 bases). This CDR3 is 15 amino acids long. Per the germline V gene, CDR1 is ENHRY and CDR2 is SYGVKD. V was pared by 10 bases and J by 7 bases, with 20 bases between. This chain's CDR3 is CATGGVGGFNSPLHF. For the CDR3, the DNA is TGTGCCACCGGGGGCGTGGGAGGGTTCAATTCACCCCTCCACTTT.

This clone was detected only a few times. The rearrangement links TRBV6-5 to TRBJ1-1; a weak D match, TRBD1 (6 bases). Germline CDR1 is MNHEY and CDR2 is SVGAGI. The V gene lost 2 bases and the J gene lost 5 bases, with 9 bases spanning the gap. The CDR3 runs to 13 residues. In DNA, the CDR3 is TGTGCCAGCAGTTACAACAGGGTTACTGAAGCTTTCTTT. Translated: CASSYNRVTEAFF.

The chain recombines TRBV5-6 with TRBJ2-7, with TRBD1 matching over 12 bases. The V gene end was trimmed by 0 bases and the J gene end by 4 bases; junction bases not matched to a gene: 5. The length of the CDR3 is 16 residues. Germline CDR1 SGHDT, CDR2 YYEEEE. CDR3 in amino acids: CASSLGDRGRGYEQYF. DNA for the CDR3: TGTGCCAGCAGCTTGGGGGACAGGGGGCGCGGATACGAGCAGTACTTC.

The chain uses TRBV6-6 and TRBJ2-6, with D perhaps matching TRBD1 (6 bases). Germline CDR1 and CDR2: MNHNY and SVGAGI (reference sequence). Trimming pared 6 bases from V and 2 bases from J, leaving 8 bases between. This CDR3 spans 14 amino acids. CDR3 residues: CASRSGAGANVLTF. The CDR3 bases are TGTGCCAGCAGATCAGGGGCTGGGGCCAACGTCCTGACTTTC.

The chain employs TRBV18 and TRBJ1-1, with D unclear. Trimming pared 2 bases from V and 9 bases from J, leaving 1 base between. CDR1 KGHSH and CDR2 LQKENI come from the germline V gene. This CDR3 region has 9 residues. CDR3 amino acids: CASSPKAFF. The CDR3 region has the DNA TGTGCCAGCTCACCAAAAGCTTTCTTT.

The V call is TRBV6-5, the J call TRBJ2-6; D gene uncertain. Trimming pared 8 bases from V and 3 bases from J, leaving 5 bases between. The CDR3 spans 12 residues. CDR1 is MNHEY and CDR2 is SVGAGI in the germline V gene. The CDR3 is CASQGGANVLTF. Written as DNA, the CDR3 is TGTGCCAGCCAAGGTGGGGCCAACGTCCTGACTTTC.

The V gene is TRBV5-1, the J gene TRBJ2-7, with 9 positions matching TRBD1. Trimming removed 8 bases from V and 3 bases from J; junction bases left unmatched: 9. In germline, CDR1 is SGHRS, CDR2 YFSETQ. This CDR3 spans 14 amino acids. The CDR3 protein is CASRAPDRGYEQYF. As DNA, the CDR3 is TGCGCCAGTCGGGCCCCGGACAGGGGCTACGAGCAGTACTTC.

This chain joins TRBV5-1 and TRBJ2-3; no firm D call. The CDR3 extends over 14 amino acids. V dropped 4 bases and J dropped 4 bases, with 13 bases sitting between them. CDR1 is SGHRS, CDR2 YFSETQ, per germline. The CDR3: CASSPSDPSDTQYF. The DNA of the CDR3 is TGCGCCAGCAGCCCATCGGACCCGTCAGATACGCAGTATTTT.

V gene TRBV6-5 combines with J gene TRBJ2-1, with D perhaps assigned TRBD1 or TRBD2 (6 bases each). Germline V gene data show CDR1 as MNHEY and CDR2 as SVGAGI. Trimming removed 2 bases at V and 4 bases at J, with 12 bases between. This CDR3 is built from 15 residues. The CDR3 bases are TGTGCCAGCAGTTACAAGCAGGGGACTTACAATGAGCAGTTCTTC. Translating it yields CASSYKQGTYNEQFF.

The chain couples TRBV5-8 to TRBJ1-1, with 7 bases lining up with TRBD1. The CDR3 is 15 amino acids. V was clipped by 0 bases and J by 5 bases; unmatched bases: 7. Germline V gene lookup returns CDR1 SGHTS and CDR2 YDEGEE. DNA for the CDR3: TGTGCCAGCAGCTTGGGGCAGGGGGTTAAGACTGAAGCTTTCTTT. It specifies CASSLGQGVKTEAFF. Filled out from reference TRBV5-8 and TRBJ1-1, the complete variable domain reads EAGVTQSPTHLIKTRGQQATLRCSPISGHTSVYWYQQALGLGLQFLLWYDEGEERNRGNFPPRFSGRQFPNYSSELNVNALELEDSALYLCASSLGQGVKTEAFFGQGTRLTVV.

The DNA of the CDR3 is TGTGCCAGCAGCTATATGACAGGACGGTTAGGGGATACGCAGTATTTT. It is translated as CASSYMTGRLGDTQYF. J is TRBJ2-3 and V is TRBV5-6; possible D gene TRBD1, 6 bases. The V gene lost 3 bases and the J gene lost 6 bases, with 20 bases spanning the gap. CDR1 is SGHDT and CDR2 is YYEEEE in the germline V gene. CDR3 length: 16 amino acids.

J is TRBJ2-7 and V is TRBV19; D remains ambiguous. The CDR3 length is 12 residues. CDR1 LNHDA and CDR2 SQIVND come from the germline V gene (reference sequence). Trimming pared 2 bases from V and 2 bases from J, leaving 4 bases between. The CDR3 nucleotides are TGTGCCAGTAGTATACCCCCCTACGAGCAGTACTTC. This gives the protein CASSIPPYEQYF.

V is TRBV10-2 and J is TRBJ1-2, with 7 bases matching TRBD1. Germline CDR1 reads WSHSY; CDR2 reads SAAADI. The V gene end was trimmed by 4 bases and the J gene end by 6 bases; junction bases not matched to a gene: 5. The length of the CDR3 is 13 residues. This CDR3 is CASSVEGADGYTF. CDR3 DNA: TGCGCCAGCAGTGTAGAGGGGGCGGATGGCTACACCTTC.

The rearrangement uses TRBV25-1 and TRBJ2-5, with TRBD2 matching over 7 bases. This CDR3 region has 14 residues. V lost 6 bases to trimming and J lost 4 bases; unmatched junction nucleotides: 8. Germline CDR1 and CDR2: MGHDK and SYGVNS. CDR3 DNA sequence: TGTGCCAGCAGCTCCACGGGGGGACGAGAGACCCAGTACTTC. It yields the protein CASSSTGGRETQYF.

CDR3 sequence (DNA): TGTGCCAGCAGCCGTCATAATGACAGGGTCGATCAGCCCCAGCATTTT. This gives the protein CASSRHNDRVDQPQHF. This chain connects TRBV7-9 to TRBJ1-5; TRBD1 matches at 7 bases. Trimming at V came to 5 bases and at J to 5 bases, leaving 12 bases not matched to a gene. CDR1 SEHNR and CDR2 FQNEAQ come from the germline V gene (reference sequence). This CDR3 spans 16 amino acids.

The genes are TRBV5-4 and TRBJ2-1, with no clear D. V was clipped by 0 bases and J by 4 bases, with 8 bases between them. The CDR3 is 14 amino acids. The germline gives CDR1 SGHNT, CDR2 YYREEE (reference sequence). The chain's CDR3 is CASSLGQGYNEQFF. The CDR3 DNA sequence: TGTGCCAGCAGCTTGGGTCAAGGTTACAATGAGCAGTTCTTC.

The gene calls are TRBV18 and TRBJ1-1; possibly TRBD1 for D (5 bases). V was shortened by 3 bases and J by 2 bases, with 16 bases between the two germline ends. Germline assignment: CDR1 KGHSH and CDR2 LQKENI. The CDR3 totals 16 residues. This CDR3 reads CASSPNTRTYNTEAFF. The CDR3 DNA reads TGTGCCAGCTCACCTAACACGAGGACATACAACACTGAAGCTTTCTTT.

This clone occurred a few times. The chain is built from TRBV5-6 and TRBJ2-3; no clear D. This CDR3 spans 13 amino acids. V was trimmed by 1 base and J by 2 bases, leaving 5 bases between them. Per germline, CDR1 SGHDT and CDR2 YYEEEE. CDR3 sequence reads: CASSLSSTDTQYF. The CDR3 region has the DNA TGTGCCAGCAGCTTGAGCTCCACAGATACGCAGTATTTT.

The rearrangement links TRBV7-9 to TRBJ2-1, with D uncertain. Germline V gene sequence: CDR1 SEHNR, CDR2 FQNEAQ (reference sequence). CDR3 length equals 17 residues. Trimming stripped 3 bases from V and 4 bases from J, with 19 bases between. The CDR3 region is CASSFLPGLSQYNEQFF. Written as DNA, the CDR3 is TGTGCCAGCAGCTTCCTACCCGGGCTTTCCCAATACAATGAGCAGTTCTTC.

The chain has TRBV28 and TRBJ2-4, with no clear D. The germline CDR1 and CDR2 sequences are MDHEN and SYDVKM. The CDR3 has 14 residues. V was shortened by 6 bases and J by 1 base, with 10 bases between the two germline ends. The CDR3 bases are TGTGCCAGCAGCCCGGACCGGGCCAAAAACATTCAGTACTTC. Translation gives CASSPDRAKNIQYF.